The 26 T cell receptor beta chains below were found in one sample sequenced in a study of blood T cell repertoires in COVID-19. TCRdb keeps only in-frame clones here, not all; method: immunoSEQ multiplex PCR. Among roughly 72,000 clones listed, roughly 82% were seen once. The sequencing input was peripheral blood. The receptors originated from a woman of 80 years or more with acute or convalescent COVID-19.

CDR3 sequence (DNA): TGTGCTAGTGGTTCGACAGGAATCACCTATGGCTACACCTTC. Translating it yields CASGSTGITYGYTF. This chain connects TRBV12-5 to TRBJ1-2; a weak D match, TRBD1 (6 bases). This CDR3 comprises 14 residues. From germline, CDR1 is LGHNT and CDR2 FRNRAP. Trimming took off 4 bases at V and 4 bases at J, with 13 bases between the two ends. Complete variable domain (other parts from reference TRBV12-5 and TRBJ1-2): DARVTQTPRHKVTEMGQEVTMRCQPILGHNTVFWYRQTMMQGLELLAYFRNRAPLDDSGMPKDRFSAEMPDATLATLKIQPSEPRDSAVYFCASGSTGITYGYTFGSGTRLTVV.

CDR3 coding DNA: TGTGCCAGCAGTGAACTACGGGGTAAGGGTCAAGAGACCCAGTACTTC. As protein: CASSELRGKGQETQYF. This sequence joins TRBV25-1 and TRBJ2-5; TRBD2 might be the D (5 bases). The V and J ends lost 2 bases and 2 bases respectively, with 15 bases between them. The CDR3 totals 16 residues. The germline gives CDR1 MGHDK, CDR2 SYGVNS.

The chain links TRBV6-1 to TRBJ2-1; D may be TRBD1 (6 bases). The CDR3 runs to 19 residues. Germline V gene lookup returns CDR1 MNHNS and CDR2 SASEGT. Deletions cut 3 bases from V and 5 bases from J, with 26 bases between. The CDR3 region is CASSEVGSGQLRFNNEQFF. CDR3 nucleotide sequence: TGTGCCAGCAGTGAGGTCGGGTCTGGACAGTTGAGGTTCAACAATGAGCAGTTCTTC.

The chain is built from TRBV11-2 and TRBJ2-3; D possibly corresponds to TRBD2 (5 bases). This CDR3 has 15 residues. V lost 1 base and J 3 bases, leaving 11 bases between the germline ends. Germline CDR1 and CDR2: SGHAT and FQNNGV. As DNA, the CDR3 is TGTGCCAGCAGCTTAGCGGGAAAATCAACAGATACGCAGTATTTT. It yields the protein CASSLAGKSTDTQYF.

The CDR3 reads CASSPTGRGGTDTQYF. In DNA form, the CDR3 reads TGTGCCAGCAGCCCCACAGGGAGAGGGGGCACAGATACGCAGTATTTT. The V and J genes are TRBV13 and TRBJ2-3; tentatively, D is TRBD1 (6 bases). V was shortened by 5 bases and J by 1 base, with 16 bases between the two germline ends. The CDR3 contains 16 residues. Germline V gene data show CDR1 as PRHDT and CDR2 as FYEKMQ (reference sequence).

This chain connects TRBV5-5 to TRBJ2-5, with D tentatively TRBD2 (5 bases). The CDR3 is 15 residues long. Germline loops: CDR1 SGHKS, CDR2 YYEKEE (reference sequence). Trimming took 2 bases from V and 0 from J, leaving 11 bases between them. The CDR3 loop is CASSFSDSYQETQYF. Written as DNA, the CDR3 is TGTGCCAGCAGCTTTTCGGACTCGTACCAAGAGACCCAGTACTTC.

Written as DNA, the CDR3 is TGTGCCAGCAGCCAAGGCAGGGGTGAGGTACATACGCAGTATTTT. Encoded protein: CASSQGRGEVHTQYF. The chain links TRBV3-1 (or the pseudogene TRBV3-2) to TRBJ2-3; weak D call: TRBD1 (6 bases). Per germline, CDR1 LGHDT and CDR2 YNNKEL (reference sequence). Trimming removed 1 base at V and 7 bases at J, with 15 bases between. This CDR3 has 15 amino acids.

V gene TRBV11-2 combines with J gene TRBJ2-1; 8 nucleotides match TRBD2. The CDR3 runs to 14 residues. Trimming at V came to 1 base and at J to 9 bases, leaving 5 bases not matched to a gene. Germline V CDR1 and CDR2: SGHAT, FQNNGV. This chain's CDR3 is CASSLGLARGEQFF. DNA of the CDR3: TGTGCCAGCAGCTTAGGACTAGCGCGAGGTGAGCAGTTCTTC.

The genes are TRBV9 and TRBJ2-1; TRBD2 agrees at 10 bases. The V gene's germline CDR1 is SGDLS and CDR2 YYNGEE. Trimming took 4 bases from V and 1 from J; bases not matched to a gene: 8. The CDR3 is made up of 17 amino acids. In DNA form, the CDR3 reads TGTGCCAGCAGCTCTAAAGTAGCGGGAGGTTCCTACAATGAGCAGTTCTTC. This encodes CASSSKVAGGSYNEQFF.

The chain links TRBV6-5 to TRBJ1-2, with a possible D match to TRBD1 (6 bases). CDR3 length equals 13 residues. CDR1 is MNHEY and CDR2 is SVGAGI in the germline V gene. V was pared by 6 bases and J by 6 bases, with 14 bases between. The CDR3 protein is CASRPGGADGYTF. The CDR3 DNA sequence: TGTGCCAGCAGACCGGGGGGGGCCGATGGCTACACCTTC.

The V call is TRBV29-1, the J call TRBJ2-3; 9 bases align to TRBD1. The CDR3 is 15 residues long. J lost 1 base, V lost 4 bases, and 6 bases had no gene match. From germline, CDR1 is SQVTM and CDR2 ANQGSEA. This chain's CDR3 is CSVVGRTGGTDTQYF. For the CDR3, the DNA is TGCAGCGTTGTTGGGCGGACAGGGGGCACAGATACGCAGTATTTT.

V usage is TRBV7-2 and J usage is TRBJ2-7; no clear D gene. Trimming cost V 5 bases and J 5 bases, with 16 bases left between them. The CDR3 has 14 residues. Germline V gives CDR1 SGHTA, CDR2 FQGNSA. The CDR3 bases are TGTGCCAGCAGCCCCGTTAGCTCCTTGGACGAGCAGTACTTC. Amino acid sequence: CASSPVSSLDEQYF.

The rearrangement links TRBV18 to TRBJ2-1; 7 bases map to TRBD1. The CDR3 length is 18 residues. The germline V gene has CDR1 KGHSH and CDR2 LQKENI. J was trimmed by 7 bases and V by 3 bases; bases with no gene match: 18. The CDR3 loop reads CASSPHSTGYAVLNEQFF. In nucleotides, the CDR3 is TGTGCCAGCTCACCCCACTCGACAGGGTATGCGGTCCTAAATGAGCAGTTCTTC.

The genes are TRBV18 and TRBJ2-7, with TRBD1 identical over 9 bases. The germline V gene has CDR1 KGHSH and CDR2 LQKENI. Trimming cost V 3 bases and J 2 bases; bases outside gene matches: 5. This CDR3 region has 15 residues. The chain's CDR3 is CASSPRTGVTYEQYF. DNA for the CDR3: TGTGCCAGCTCACCTCGGACAGGGGTAACCTACGAGCAGTACTTC.

The chain has TRBV5-6 and TRBJ1-2; 9 bases agree with TRBD1. The CDR3 is 13 residues long. Looked up from germline, CDR1 is SGHDT and CDR2 is YYEEEE. The V segment lost 5 bases and the J segment 4 bases; nucleotides outside the gene matches: 3. CDR3 residues: CASRGQGTYGYTF. CDR3 nucleotide sequence: TGTGCCAGCAGGGGACAGGGAACCTATGGCTACACCTTC.

The rearrangement uses TRBV9 and TRBJ2-2, with 7 bases lining up with TRBD2. Looked up from germline, CDR1 is SGDLS and CDR2 is YYNGEE. The CDR3 is made up of 15 amino acids. The V and J ends lost 0 bases and 6 bases, in that order; junction bases with no gene match: 5. CDR3 sequence: CASSVASGKAGELFF. The CDR3 nucleotides read TGTGCCAGCAGCGTAGCAAGCGGGAAGGCCGGGGAGCTGTTTTTT.

The rearrangement joins TRBV19 to TRBJ2-3, with D maybe TRBD2 (6 bases). This CDR3 is built from 15 residues. CDR1 is LNHDA, CDR2 SQIVND, per germline (reference sequence). Trimming shortened V by 3 bases and J by 0 bases, and 10 bases separated the two germline ends. The CDR3 loop is CASSMGTRSTDTQYF. CDR3 sequence (DNA): TGTGCCAGTAGTATGGGGACTCGTAGCACAGATACGCAGTATTTT.

The genes are TRBV19 and TRBJ2-5; no firm D call. From germline, CDR1 is LNHDA and CDR2 SQIVND (reference sequence). There are 12 residues in the CDR3. V lost 3 bases and J 0 bases, leaving 2 bases between the germline ends. CDR3 protein: CASSIDQETQYF. CDR3 in DNA: TGTGCCAGTAGTATCGACCAAGAGACCCAGTACTTC.

This clone was counted a few times. This chain connects TRBV19 to TRBJ2-7; no definite D call. CDR1 LNHDA and CDR2 SQIVND come from the germline V gene (reference sequence). This CDR3 spans 13 amino acids. Trimming took 4 bases from V and 1 from J, leaving 8 bases between them. CDR3 nucleotide sequence: TGTGCCAGTAGTACCAAGCCTTCCTACGAGCAGTACTTC. This gives the protein CASSTKPSYEQYF. The whole variable domain, filled in from reference TRBV19 and TRBJ2-7, reads DGGITQSPKYLFRKEGQNVTLSCEQNLNHDAMYWYRQDPGQGLRLIYYSQIVNDFQKGDIAEGYSVSREKKESFPLTVTSAQKNPTAFYLCASSTKPSYEQYFGPGTRLTVT.

This rearrangement joins TRBV6-6 to TRBJ1-3, with D possibly matching TRBD1 (6 bases). The germline V and J ends were trimmed by 2 bases and 4 bases, with 15 bases remaining between them. CDR1 and CDR2 from the germline V gene are MNHNY and SVGAGI (reference sequence). The CDR3 loop spans 16 amino acids. CDR3 in amino acids: CASSYGGARVGNTIYF. The CDR3 nucleotides read TGTGCCAGCAGTTACGGGGGGGCGCGGGTCGGAAACACCATATATTTT.

The chain carries TRBV27 and TRBJ2-1; 10 bases fit TRBD2. Germline CDR1 MNHEY, CDR2 SMNVEV (reference sequence). The CDR3 has 15 amino acids. Trimming removed 6 bases from V and 6 bases from J; junction bases left unmatched: 8. This CDR3 is CASSLLAGDRNEQFF. CDR3 in DNA: TGTGCCAGCAGCTTGCTAGCGGGAGATCGCAATGAGCAGTTCTTC.

This sequence joins TRBV5-6 and TRBJ1-4, with D possibly TRBD1 on 6 matching bases. This CDR3 spans 16 amino acids. Germline CDR1 SGHDT, CDR2 YYEEEE. Trimming cost V 3 bases and J 0 bases, with 12 bases left between them. CDR3 protein: CASSWGQSATNEKLFF. CDR3 in DNA: TGTGCCAGCAGCTGGGGGCAGTCTGCAACTAATGAAAAACTGTTTTTT.

V is TRBV19 and J is TRBJ1-1, with D tentatively TRBD1 (6 bases). Germline-derived CDR1 and CDR2 are LNHDA and SQIVND (reference sequence). This CDR3 region has 14 residues. V gave up 5 bases and J gave up 1 base, with 11 bases separating them. DNA for the CDR3: TGTGCCAGTAGTCCGAGGACAGAGAACACTGAAGCTTTCTTT. This codes for CASSPRTENTEAFF.

The chain couples TRBV28 to TRBJ2-3, with 10 bases aligning to TRBD2. The CDR3 runs to 15 residues. Looked up from germline, CDR1 is MDHEN and CDR2 is SYDVKM. V shed 3 bases and J 4 bases; nucleotides not matched to a gene: 4. The CDR3 nucleotides are TGTGCCAGCAGTTTCAGCGGGAGGGGTGCAGATACGCAGTATTTT. Translation gives CASSFSGRGADTQYF.

This chain uses TRBV7-9 with TRBJ2-1, with TRBD2 matching 7 bases. Germline values: CDR1 SEHNR, CDR2 FQNEAQ (reference sequence). Germline trimming cut 2 bases from V and 1 base from J; bases unmatched to any gene: 5. The CDR3 has 16 amino acids. CDR3 in DNA: TGTGCCAGCAGCTTATGGGTGGGAGGGTCCTACAATGAGCAGTTCTTC. This gives the protein CASSLWVGGSYNEQFF.

This clone appeared a single time. The gene calls are TRBV14 and TRBJ2-3; 11 positions agree with TRBD2. The CDR3 contains 19 residues. With V trimmed by 1 base and J by 1 base, 10 bases remained unmatched. The germline V gene encodes CDR1 SGHDN and CDR2 FVKESK. Here the CDR3 reads CASSQVLLAGEIGTDTQYF. CDR3 bases: TGTGCCAGCAGCCAAGTCCTACTAGCGGGAGAGATTGGCACAGATACGCAGTATTTT.